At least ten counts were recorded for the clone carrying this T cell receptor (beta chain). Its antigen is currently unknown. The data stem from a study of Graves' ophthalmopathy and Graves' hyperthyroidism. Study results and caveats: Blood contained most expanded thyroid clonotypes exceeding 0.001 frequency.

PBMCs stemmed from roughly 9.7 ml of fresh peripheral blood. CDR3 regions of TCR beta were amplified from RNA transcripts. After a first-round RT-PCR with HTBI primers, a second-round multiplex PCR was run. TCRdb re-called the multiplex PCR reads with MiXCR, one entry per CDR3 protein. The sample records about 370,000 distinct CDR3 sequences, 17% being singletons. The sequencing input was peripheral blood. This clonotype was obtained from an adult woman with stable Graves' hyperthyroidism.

Here the CDR3 DNA reads TGTGCCAGCAGCTCACAATTAGGAGGAAACGAGCAGTACTTC. Its protein is CASSSQLGGNEQYF. V and J are TRBV11-2 and TRBJ2-7, with a tentative D call TRBD2 (5 bases). The CDR3 covers 14 residues. V was trimmed by 4 bases and J by 5 bases, leaving 15 bases between them. CDR1 is SGHAT and CDR2 is FQNNGV in the germline V gene.